This entry lists 29 T cell receptor beta chains sequenced from one sample in a study of blood T cell repertoires in COVID-19. This table comes from immunoSEQ multiplex PCR, and its TCRdb copy is limited to in-frame clones, with some not included. Of a few hundred thousand clones in the sample, about 93% were seen once. Material for sequencing was peripheral blood. These receptor sequences come from a woman aged 30 to 39 with COVID-19, enrolled during active disease.

The chain joins TRBV28 to TRBJ2-4; D not certain. The V gene lost 2 bases and the J gene lost 6 bases, with 14 bases spanning the gap. The germline gives CDR1 MDHEN, CDR2 SYDVKM. The CDR3 is 15 residues long. The CDR3 DNA reads as TGTGCCAGCAGTTTAATTGGAGAGAACGTAAACATTCAGTACTTC. This translates into CASSLIGENVNIQYF.

The genes are TRBV9 and TRBJ2-3, with D possibly matching TRBD1 (5 bases). Germline V gene lookup returns CDR1 SGDLS and CDR2 YYNGEE. V shed 0 bases and J shed 3 bases, with 14 bases lying between them. This CDR3 contains 16 residues. CDR3 sequence: CASSVDAGPETDTQYF. DNA for the CDR3: TGTGCCAGCAGCGTAGACGCAGGGCCCGAAACAGATACGCAGTATTTT.

The chain combines TRBV2 with TRBJ2-5, with 11 bases fitting TRBD2. Germline V gene data show CDR1 as SNHLY and CDR2 as FYNNEI. J was trimmed by 4 bases and V by 5 bases; bases with no gene match: 3. CDR3 length: 14 residues. The CDR3 here is CASSRGLAGETQYF. The CDR3 DNA reads TGTGCCAGCAGTCGAGGACTAGCGGGAGAGACCCAGTACTTC.

The chain is built from TRBV6-5 and TRBJ1-2, with D uncertain. Trimming took off 6 bases at V and 1 base at J, with 15 bases between the two ends. The CDR3 is made up of 15 amino acids. Per germline, CDR1 MNHEY and CDR2 SVGAGI. CDR3 DNA: TGTGCCAGCAGCCATTCGAGACATTTTAACTATGGCTACACCTTC. Translating it yields CASSHSRHFNYGYTF.

The chain has TRBV28 and TRBJ1-6; D unresolved. This CDR3 contains 13 residues. Germline V lookup: CDR1 MDHEN, CDR2 SYDVKM. Trimming took off 5 bases at V and 10 bases at J, with 12 bases between the two ends. The CDR3 spells CASSVNGRSPLHF. As DNA, the CDR3 is TGTGCCAGCAGTGTGAACGGTCGGTCACCCCTCCACTTT.

The V gene is TRBV28, the J gene TRBJ1-2; 7 positions agree with TRBD1. The CDR3 is 12 amino acids. The V and J ends lost 10 bases and 7 bases, in that order; junction bases with no gene match: 9. Germline CDR1 MDHEN, CDR2 SYDVKM. The CDR3 sequence is CAIRDSLGGYTF. CDR3 DNA: TGTGCCATCCGGGACAGCTTGGGTGGCTACACCTTC.

The chain is built from TRBV2 and TRBJ1-5; tentatively, D is TRBD1 (6 bases). The length of the CDR3 is 15 residues. Trimming cost V 2 bases and J 9 bases, with 17 bases left between them. The germline V gene encodes CDR1 SNHLY and CDR2 FYNNEI. The CDR3 bases are TGTGCCAGCAGTGAAAAGGGGCCTCCCAGGGGGCCCCAGCATTTT. Protein: CASSEKGPPRGPQHF.

The CDR3 loop is CASSLGSNDYEQYF. The CDR3 DNA reads TGTGCCAGCAGCTTGGGGAGCAATGATTACGAGCAGTACTTC. The chain links TRBV5-5 to TRBJ2-7; no clear D. Germline loops: CDR1 SGHKS, CDR2 YYEKEE (reference sequence). With 0 bases removed from V and 4 bases from J, the gap between germline ends came to 11 bases. The CDR3 runs 14 residues.

The genes are TRBV5-1 and TRBJ2-1, with TRBD1 identical over 8 bases. Germline CDR1 is SGHRS and CDR2 is YFSETQ. J gave up 8 bases and V 1 base, and 8 bases lay outside the gene matches. The CDR3 length is 15 residues. The CDR3 reads CASSLSAGGMDEQFF. In DNA, the CDR3 is TGCGCCAGCAGCTTGTCGGCAGGGGGCATGGATGAGCAGTTCTTC.

The CDR3 loop reads CASSQVNPSDAGGTNYGYTF. CDR3 in DNA: TGTGCCAGCAGCCAAGTAAATCCTAGCGACGCCGGTGGGACTAACTATGGCTACACCTTC. The V and J genes are TRBV4-2 and TRBJ1-2; D not certain. The CDR3 sequence is 20 residues long. Trimming left V 1 base short and J 0 bases short, with 24 bases between. In germline, CDR1 is LGHNA, CDR2 YNFKEQ.

The rearrangement joins TRBV13 to TRBJ2-7; 8 bases agree with TRBD2. CDR1 is PRHDT, CDR2 FYEKMQ, per germline (reference sequence). The CDR3 runs 15 residues. With 1 base clipped from V and 4 bases from J, the junction kept 6 bases outside the gene matches. The CDR3 sequence is CASSLAGLAGYEQYF. Written as DNA, the CDR3 is TGTGCCAGCAGCTTAGCGGGTCTAGCGGGTTACGAGCAGTACTTC.

The DNA for the CDR3 is TGTGCCAGCAGAATAGGAAACACCATATATTTT. Its protein is CASRIGNTIYF. This chain uses TRBV11-2 with TRBJ1-3; D not certain. V was pared by 6 bases and J by 4 bases, with 4 bases between. The germline CDR1 and CDR2 sequences are SGHAT and FQNNGV. This CDR3 is built from 11 residues.

The chain combines TRBV15 with TRBJ1-2; tentatively, D is TRBD1 (6 bases). The germline CDR1 and CDR2 sequences are LNHNV and YYDKDF (reference sequence). The CDR3 consists of 14 residues. Trimming took off 0 bases at V and 7 bases at J, with 12 bases between the two ends. The CDR3 here is CATSRDRGVGGYTF. CDR3 bases: TGTGCCACCAGCAGAGACAGGGGAGTAGGTGGCTACACCTTC.

This clone appeared a few times. The V gene is TRBV9, the J gene TRBJ1-6, with 7 nucleotides matching TRBD1. The ends lost 7 bases at V and 6 bases at J; junction bases unmatched: 13. The CDR3 is made up of 16 amino acids. CDR1 SGDLS and CDR2 YYNGEE come from the germline V gene. The CDR3 nucleotides read TGTGCCAGCGCAGGGGGGACACCGCTCGGTAATTCACCCCTCCACTTT. Its translation: CASAGGTPLGNSPLHF. The full variable domain, completed using reference TRBV9 and TRBJ1-6, is DSGVTQTPKHLITATGQRVTLRCSPRSGDLSVYWYQQSLDQGLQFLIQYYNGEERAKGNILERFSAQQFPDLHSELNLSSLELGDSALYFCASAGGTPLGNSPLHFGNGTRLTVT.

The CDR3 coding sequence is TGTGCCAGCAGCTACGACTTGGAGGGCGCAGAGACCCAGTACTTC. It translates to CASSYDLEGAETQYF. V gene TRBV7-9 combines with J gene TRBJ2-5, with TRBD2 as a possible D gene (6 bases). Germline CDR1 reads SEHNR; CDR2 reads FQNEAQ (reference sequence). The CDR3 is 15 amino acids. The V gene lost 4 bases and the J gene lost 4 bases, with 16 bases spanning the gap.

The chain uses TRBV29-1 and TRBJ2-1, with D unclear. Germline V gene lookup returns CDR1 SQVTM and CDR2 ANQGSEA. This CDR3 has 12 residues. The V end lost 7 bases, the J end lost 3 bases, and 10 bases lay between the germline ends. CDR3 sequence (DNA): TGCAGCGCTGAGTCACTCTACAATGAGCAGTTCTTC. This sequence encodes CSAESLYNEQFF.

V usage is TRBV3-1 (or the pseudogene TRBV3-2) and J usage is TRBJ1-6, with D hard to call. Trimming removed 0 bases from V and 9 bases from J, with 12 bases in between. Germline loops: CDR1 LGHDT, CDR2 YNNKEL (reference sequence). The CDR3 totals 15 residues. The CDR3 protein is CASSQDLGPISPLHF. In nucleotides, the CDR3 is TGTGCCAGCAGCCAAGACCTCGGTCCAATTTCACCCCTCCACTTT.

This chain links TRBV5-1 with TRBJ2-3, with a weak D call TRBD2 (5 bases). Germline V lookup: CDR1 SGHRS, CDR2 YFSETQ. The V and J ends lost 3 bases and 1 base respectively, with 9 bases between them. The length of the CDR3 is 14 residues. CDR3 protein: CASSSGGGTDTQYF. CDR3 in DNA: TGCGCCAGCAGCTCAGGAGGAGGCACAGATACGCAGTATTTT.

The chain is built from TRBV28 and TRBJ2-1, with 8 nucleotides matching TRBD2. CDR1 is MDHEN and CDR2 is SYDVKM in the germline V gene. V shed 10 bases and J 3 bases; nucleotides not matched to a gene: 8. This CDR3 region has 14 residues. The CDR3 DNA is TGTGCCATCCTGAGCGGGAGAGGCTACAATGAGCAGTTCTTC. Its translation is CAILSGRGYNEQFF.

This clone is a singleton in its sample. This chain connects TRBV7-9 to TRBJ2-2; 8 nucleotides line up with TRBD1. Germline loops: CDR1 SEHNR, CDR2 FQNEAQ (reference sequence). Losses at the gene ends were 3 bases for V and 7 bases for J; bases not matched to a gene: 4. The CDR3 loop spans 14 amino acids. CDR3 bases: TGTGCCAGCAGCTTGGCAGGGGGCGACGGGGAGCTGTTTTTT. It specifies CASSLAGGDGELFF.

This rearrangement joins TRBV10-3 to TRBJ2-2; TRBD1 matches 9 bases. The CDR3 is 13 amino acids. V dropped 8 bases and J dropped 5; count of bases not matched to a gene: 3. Germline V gene lookup returns CDR1 ENHRY and CDR2 SYGVKD. The CDR3 is CAIGDRVTGELFF. CDR3 DNA sequence: TGTGCCATCGGGGACAGGGTGACCGGGGAGCTGTTTTTT.

About this clone: The sample holds other DNA sequences that translate to the same CDR3. The chain couples TRBV5-1 to TRBJ2-5, with TRBD2 matching 8 bases. In germline, CDR1 is SGHRS, CDR2 YFSETQ. The junction had 0 bases not matched to a gene; V was cut back by 2 bases and J by 3 bases. The CDR3 covers 13 residues. The CDR3: CASSLLAEETQYF. The CDR3 DNA follows: TGCGCCAGCAGCTTACTAGCGGAAGAGACCCAGTACTTC.

The chain combines TRBV10-3 with TRBJ1-2; D not resolved. Germline assignment: CDR1 ENHRY and CDR2 SYGVKD. The CDR3 contains 14 residues. V lost 3 bases, J lost 6 bases, and 14 bases lay in between. CDR3 loop: CAISDQGGLNGYTF. The CDR3 nucleotides are TGTGCCATCAGTGATCAAGGAGGGCTAAATGGCTACACCTTC.

The CDR3 sequence: CASSAPRDRRNYEQYF. The CDR3 DNA reads TGTGCCAGCAGTGCCCCCCGGGATAGGCGTAACTACGAGCAGTACTTC. The chain combines TRBV2 with TRBJ2-7; the D gene is possibly TRBD2 (5 bases). Per the germline V gene, CDR1 is SNHLY and CDR2 is FYNNEI. This CDR3 is built from 16 residues. V lost 4 bases and J lost 3, with 19 bases in between.

The V call is TRBV9, the J call TRBJ1-1; TRBD1 is a possible D gene (6 bases). V lost 4 bases and J lost 6, with 19 bases in between. This CDR3 has 15 residues. Per germline, CDR1 SGDLS and CDR2 YYNGEE. The CDR3 DNA reads as TGTGCCAGCAGCCATAATACAGGGAGTTTCGCTGAAGCTTTCTTT. Its translation: CASSHNTGSFAEAFF.

This rearrangement joins TRBV3-1 (or the pseudogene TRBV3-2) to TRBJ2-6, with 11 bases matching TRBD1. V shed 0 bases and J 3 bases; nucleotides not matched to a gene: 7. The CDR3 runs 19 residues. Germline CDR1 and CDR2: LGHDT and YNNKEL (reference sequence). The DNA for the CDR3 is TGTGCCAGCAGCCAAGATCTCGGGACAGGGGGATTTGGGGCCAACGTCCTGACTTTC. It codes for CASSQDLGTGGFGANVLTF.

The rearrangement uses TRBV5-1 and TRBJ2-7, with D unresolved. The V end lost 0 bases, the J end lost 4 bases, and 11 bases lay between the germline ends. Germline values: CDR1 SGHRS, CDR2 YFSETQ. The CDR3 is 14 residues long. CDR3 DNA: TGCGCCAGCAGCTTGGGGCCAGGCTTATACGAGCAGTACTTC. Translated, it gives CASSLGPGLYEQYF. The full variable domain, with the rest looked up from reference TRBV5-1 and TRBJ2-7, is KAGVTQTPRYLIKTRGQQVTLSCSPISGHRSVSWYQQTPGQGLQFLFEYFSETQRNKGNFPGRFSGRQFSNSRSEMNVSTLELGDSALYLCASSLGPGLYEQYFGPGTRLTVT.

This clone was recorded only once. The identical CDR3 is also encoded by other nucleotide sequences in the sample. The chain couples TRBV10-3 to TRBJ2-7, with D possibly being TRBD2 (5 bases). Germline CDR1 is ENHRY and CDR2 is SYGVKD. V lost 3 bases, J lost 5 bases, and 8 bases lay in between. This CDR3 contains 12 residues. CDR3 in DNA: TGTGCCATCAGTGAACGGGGTGACGAGCAGTACTTC. This encodes CAISERGDEQYF.

This rearrangement joins TRBV6-5 to TRBJ1-1; D is unresolved. The length of the CDR3 is 11 residues. V was cut by 6 bases and J by 5 bases, with 7 bases left in between. The germline V gene encodes CDR1 MNHEY and CDR2 SVGAGI. The CDR3: CASRVRTEAFF. In DNA form, the CDR3 reads TGTGCCAGCAGGGTACGGACTGAAGCTTTCTTT.